These T cell receptor beta chains were read from a single sample in a study of T cell repertoires in cytomegalovirus infection. One entry per CDR3 protein results from TCRdb running MiXCR on the reads. The data contain over 250,000 distinct CDR3 sequences, 25% of them singletons. The sequencing input was PBMCs. The receptors here all came from a human donor in good health (CMV status not recorded). Some clones in this sample may be carry-over from other donors' samples. CDR3s include the opening cysteine and the closing phenylalanine or tryptophan. The D gene is left open where the match is weak. For some rows the clone size is stated as once, few or many, or as a class when expanded; others skip it.

j_call,d_call,clone_size,v_call,cdr3_aa,cdr3_nt
TRBJ2-1,-,-,TRBV28,CASERGNWDEQFF,TGTGCCTCGGAACGGGGGAATTGGGATGAGCAGTTCTTC
TRBJ2-3,-,few,TRBV19,CASSISDAGTDTQYF,TGTGCCAGTAGTATTAGCGACGCGGGCACAGATACGCAGTATTTT
TRBJ1-1,-,many,TRBV7-2,CASTVDIRNTEAFF,TGTGCCAGCACCGTGGACATTCGGAACACTGAAGCTTTCTTT
TRBJ2-3,TRBD2,few,TRBV11-2,CASSLEAGATDTQYF,TGTGCCAGCAGCTTAGAAGCGGGAGCAACAGATACGCAGTATTTT
TRBJ2-7,TRBD2,-,TRBV28,CASSTRLAVLYEQYF,TGTGCCAGCAGTACCCGACTAGCGGTTCTCTACGAGCAGTACTTC
TRBJ1-3,TRBD1,-,TRBV6-6,CASSSGYRGSGNTIYF,TGTGCCAGCAGTTCGGGCTACAGGGGATCTGGAAACACCATATATTTT
TRBJ2-7,-,many,TRBV7-8,CASSLVVRDYEQYF,TGTGCCAGCAGCTTAGTAGTTCGGGACTACGAGCAGTACTTC
TRBJ2-3,-,-,TRBV7-2,CASSLALPGRGNTQYF,TGTGCCAGCAGCTTAGCGCTGCCTGGAAGAGGGAATACGCAGTATTTT
TRBJ2-1,-,-,TRBV6-2/TRBV6-3,CASSYALVVFEQFF,TGTGCCAGCAGTTACGCCCTCGTCGTCTTCGAGCAGTTCTTC
TRBJ2-5,-,few,TRBV7-8,CASSLDAGAGETQYF,TGTGCCAGCAGCTTAGATGCGGGGGCAGGGGAGACCCAGTACTTC
TRBJ2-1,-,few,TRBV12-3/TRBV12-4,CASGYGTLYNEQFF,TGTGCCAGCGGATACGGGACTCTCTACAATGAGCAGTTCTTC
TRBJ2-7,-,many,TRBV7-8,CASSPGWRNYEQYF,TGTGCCAGCAGCCCCGGCTGGAGAAATTACGAGCAGTACTTC
TRBJ2-7,-,many,TRBV6-2/TRBV6-3,CASSGGTVRPYEQYF,TGTGCCAGCAGTGGCGGGACAGTGCGACCCTACGAGCAGTACTTC
TRBJ2-7,TRBD2,many,TRBV7-2,CASSTTGLAGVKPYEQYF,TGTGCCAGCAGCACAACGGGACTAGCGGGAGTCAAACCGTACGAGCAGTACTTC
TRBJ2-2,TRBD2,many,TRBV7-3,CASSSRLATTGELFF,TGTGCCAGCAGCTCGCGACTAGCGACTACCGGGGAGCTGTTTTTT
TRBJ1-1,-,few,TRBV28,CASSLSPTRGAEAFF,TGTGCCAGCAGTTTATCGCCCACGAGGGGGGCTGAAGCTTTCTTT
TRBJ2-3,TRBD2,many,TRBV7-3,CASSSIRGGTDTQYF,TGTGCCAGCAGCTCCATACGGGGGGGCACAGATACGCAGTATTTT
TRBJ2-7,-,-,TRBV11-2,CASSLGAGLGEQYF,TGTGCCAGCAGCTTAGGGGCAGGGCTGGGCGAGCAGTACTTC
TRBJ1-1,TRBD1,few,TRBV28,CASSLSPRQGHTEAFF,TGTGCCAGCAGTTTATCCCCACGACAGGGGCACACTGAAGCTTTCTTT
TRBJ2-1,TRBD2,-,TRBV10-2,CATLGLAEDSYNEQFF,TGCGCCACTTTGGGACTAGCGGAAGACTCCTACAATGAGCAGTTCTTC
TRBJ1-4,-,many,TRBV7-2,CASSRDGKLFF,TGTGCCAGCAGCCGGGACGGAAAACTGTTTTTT
TRBJ2-7,-,-,TRBV25-1,CASSLRTLGSYEQYF,TGTGCCAGCAGTCTGCGGACGTTAGGATCCTACGAGCAGTACTTC
TRBJ2-1,TRBD2,-,TRBV19,CASRVGGARINEQFF,TGTGCCAGTAGGGTCGGGGGGGCCAGGATCAATGAGCAGTTCTTC
TRBJ2-3,-,few,TRBV29-1,CSVCRDGASDTQYF,TGCAGCGTGTGCCGGGACGGGGCATCAGATACGCAGTATTTT
TRBJ2-1,-,few,TRBV7-9,CASSLLLKNAIEQFF,TGTGCCAGCAGCTTACTACTAAAAAACGCTATTGAGCAGTTCTTC
TRBJ2-5,-,few,TRBV20-1,CSAGLSQETQYF,TGCAGTGCGGGCCTATCTCAAGAGACCCAGTACTTC
TRBJ2-3,-,-,TRBV20-1,CSAPRGTDTQYF,TGCAGTGCTCCGCGGGGCACAGATACGCAGTATTTT
TRBJ2-3,-,few,TRBV5-4,CASSSDQQGDTQYF,TGTGCCAGCAGCTCCGACCAGCAGGGGGATACGCAGTATTTT
TRBJ2-7,-,few,TRBV6-2/TRBV6-3,CASSYLPPGLYEQYF,TGTGCCAGCAGTTACCTACCGCCGGGACTTTACGAGCAGTACTTC
TRBJ2-2,TRBD2,few,TRBV9,CASSEFLGLAGATGELFF,TGTGCCAGCAGTGAATTCCTGGGACTAGCGGGAGCCACCGGGGAGCTGTTTTTT
TRBJ1-1,-,-,TRBV7-6,CASSSLGGHTEAFF,TGTGCCAGCAGCTCACTTGGGGGGCACACTGAAGCTTTCTTT
TRBJ2-5,-,-,TRBV24-1,CATSQQGAETQYF,TGTGCCACCAGTCAGCAGGGTGCGGAGACCCAGTACTTC
TRBJ2-7,-,-,TRBV27,CASSLTDSYEQYF,TGTGCCAGCAGTTTAACAGACTCCTACGAGCAGTACTTC
TRBJ1-2,TRBD1,-,TRBV19,CASSIIGTGEGGYTF,TGTGCCAGTAGTATTATCGGGACAGGGGAAGGCGGCTACACCTTC
TRBJ1-5,TRBD1,few,TRBV28,CASNRLGQGPNQPQHF,TGTGCCAGCAATCGACTCGGACAGGGACCCAATCAGCCCCAGCATTTT
TRBJ2-1,-,-,TRBV11-2,CASSFLGGIYYNEQFF,TGTGCCAGCAGCTTCCTCGGCGGGATCTACTACAATGAGCAGTTCTTC
TRBJ2-7,TRBD1,-,TRBV28,CASSRAGTAYEQYF,TGTGCCAGCAGTAGAGCCGGGACAGCCTACGAGCAGTACTTC
TRBJ1-5,-,-,TRBV7-2,CASSSWGSQPQHF,TGTGCCAGCAGCTCCTGGGGGAGTCAGCCCCAGCATTTT
TRBJ2-2,-,few,TRBV7-2,CASSRVIAGELFF,TGTGCCAGCAGCCGGGTCATAGCCGGGGAGCTGTTTTTT
TRBJ2-7,TRBD2,many,TRBV7-2,CASSLGLAGRVDYEQYF,TGTGCCAGCAGCCTGGGACTAGCGGGTCGGGTAGACTACGAGCAGTACTTC
TRBJ2-1,TRBD2,-,TRBV28,CASSFLGLAGGSEYEQFF,TGTGCCAGCAGTTTTCTTGGATTAGCGGGAGGCAGTGAGTATGAGCAGTTCTTC
TRBJ1-1,TRBD1,many,TRBV11-3,CASSNGQGAPTEAFF,TGTGCCAGCAGCAATGGACAGGGGGCACCTACTGAAGCTTTCTTT
TRBJ2-1,-,-,TRBV27,CASSLSGEVLLVTQFF,TGTGCCAGCAGTTTGTCAGGGGAAGTCCTCCTGGTTACCCAGTTCTTC
TRBJ1-4,TRBD1,-,TRBV20-1,CSAKDRRNEKLFF,TGCAGTGCAAAGGACAGGAGGAATGAAAAACTGTTTTTT
TRBJ2-7,TRBD2,-,TRBV20-1,CSAFSGRASYEQYF,TGCAGTGCTTTTAGCGGGAGGGCCTCCTACGAGCAGTACTTC
TRBJ1-2,TRBD1,few,TRBV12-3/TRBV12-4,CASSLASSTGQGKGYTF,TGTGCCAGCAGTTTGGCCAGTTCCACTGGACAGGGGAAAGGCTACACCTTC
TRBJ2-1,TRBD2,-,TRBV25-1,CASSAPSGGAWNEQFF,TGTGCCAGCAGTGCACCTAGCGGGGGGGCGTGGAATGAGCAGTTCTTC